Below are 15 T cell receptor beta chains sequenced from a single sample in a study of shared clonotypes between healthy human individuals. TCRdb keeps only in-frame clones here, not all; method: immunoSEQ multiplex PCR. The sample lists some 1.1 million clones; approximately 80% were seen once. Sequencing was done on a sample of memory CD4+ T cells from PBMCs. Documented subset: CD45RA-negative fraction. These receptors were taken from a man between 18 and 35 years old in good health. Some clones in this sample may be carry-over from other donors' samples.

The chain is built from TRBV30 and TRBJ2-5; tentative D call: TRBD2 (6 bases). Germline V gene lookup returns CDR1 GTSNPN and CDR2 SVGIG (reference sequence). Trimming removed 5 bases at V and 2 bases at J, with 21 bases between. There are 16 residues in the CDR3. CDR3 in amino acids: CAWGGGRRVRQETQYF. The DNA for the CDR3 is TGTGCCTGGGGGGGAGGTCGAAGAGTGAGGCAAGAGACCCAGTACTTC.

The V gene is TRBV28, the J gene TRBJ2-7, with D unresolved. V gave up 3 bases and J gave up 4 bases, with 4 bases separating them. The CDR3 extends over 11 amino acids. Germline V lookup: CDR1 MDHEN, CDR2 SYDVKM. The CDR3 DNA reads as TGTGCCAGCAGTTTTGAGTACGAGCAGTACTTC. This gives the protein CASSFEYEQYF. The full variable domain, its missing parts supplied by reference TRBV28 and TRBJ2-7, is DVKVTQSSRYLVKRTGEKVFLECVQDMDHENMFWYRQDPGLGLRLIYFSYDVKMKEKGDIPEGYSVSREKKERFSLILESASTNQTSMYLCASSFEYEQYFGPGTRLTVT.

With respect to this clone: Other DNA sequences in the sample encode the same CDR3. V and J are TRBV11-2 and TRBJ2-7; D could derive from TRBD1 or TRBD2 (5 bases each). The CDR3 extends over 15 amino acids. Trimming stripped 1 base from V and 3 bases from J, with 13 bases between. Germline CDR1 is SGHAT and CDR2 is FQNNGV. Written as DNA, the CDR3 is TGTGCCAGCAGCTTAGGGGGGACGAGGGTCTACGAGCAGTACTTC. This sequence encodes CASSLGGTRVYEQYF.

This chain uses TRBV27 with TRBJ2-7; D may correspond to TRBD1 or TRBD2 (7 bases each). V was clipped by 4 bases and J by 3 bases, with 16 bases between them. From germline, CDR1 is MNHEY and CDR2 SMNVEV (reference sequence). The CDR3 consists of 15 residues. CDR3: CASSSWGGQFYEQYF. Here the CDR3 DNA reads TGTGCCAGCAGTTCCTGGGGGGGACAGTTCTACGAGCAGTACTTC.

This chain joins TRBV5-4 and TRBJ1-6, with 7 bases matching TRBD1. With 2 bases clipped from V and 10 bases from J, the junction kept 9 bases outside the gene matches. The CDR3 spans 15 residues. CDR1 is SGHNT and CDR2 is YYREEE in the germline V gene (reference sequence). CDR3: CASSLTGTEGSPLHF. CDR3 sequence (DNA): TGTGCCAGCAGCTTAACCGGGACAGAGGGATCACCCCTCCACTTT.

This clone showed up just once. V gene TRBV4-1 combines with J gene TRBJ2-2, with 13 bases matching TRBD2. The germline CDR1 and CDR2 sequences are MGHRA and YSYEKL. The J segment lost 6 bases and the V segment lost 4 bases, leaving 5 bases of the junction unmatched. The CDR3 runs 16 residues. Here the CDR3 DNA reads TGCGCCAGCAGCCGTGGACTAGCGGGAGTTCCCGGGGAGCTGTTTTTT. Translation: CASSRGLAGVPGELFF.

The rearrangement joins TRBV9 to TRBJ2-7; 9 positions match TRBD2. J was trimmed by 4 bases and V by 3 bases; bases with no gene match: 8. CDR1 and CDR2 (germline): SGDLS, YYNGEE. CDR3 size: 15 residues. Here the CDR3 reads CASSESSGSAYEQYF. The CDR3 DNA follows: TGTGCCAGCAGCGAAAGTAGCGGGAGTGCGTACGAGCAGTACTTC.

Only one count was recorded for this clone. The chain joins TRBV6-5 to TRBJ1-1; D possibly corresponds to TRBD1 (5 bases). Germline V CDR1 and CDR2: MNHEY, SVGAGI. The CDR3 is 15 residues long. The ends were cut back, 5 bases at V and 3 bases at J, with 16 bases in the middle. For the CDR3, the DNA is TGTGCCAGCAGTAAAGGGCAGGGTTGGGACACTGAAGCTTTCTTT. Translated: CASSKGQGWDTEAFF.

CDR3: CASSLSQGGANVLTF. CDR3 in DNA: TGTGCCAGCAGTTTATCCCAGGGGGGGGCCAACGTCCTGACTTTC. The rearrangement uses TRBV27 and TRBJ2-6, with D possibly being TRBD1 (6 bases). Trimming cost V 0 bases and J 4 bases, with 7 bases left between them. This CDR3 contains 15 residues. Germline lookup yields CDR1 MNHEY and CDR2 SMNVEV (reference sequence). Full variable domain (outside the CDR3, taken from reference TRBV27 and TRBJ2-6): EAQVTQNPRYLITVTGKKLTVTCSQNMNHEYMSWYRQDPGLGLRQIYYSMNVEVTDKGDVPEGYKVSRKEKRNFPLILESPSPNQTSLYFCASSLSQGGANVLTFGAGSRLTVL.

The rearrangement uses TRBV7-9 and TRBJ1-5; D remains ambiguous. CDR3 length: 12 residues. Trimming removed 5 bases at V and 7 bases at J, with 9 bases between. In germline, CDR1 is SEHNR, CDR2 FQNEAQ (reference sequence). CDR3 nucleotide sequence: TGTGCCAGCAGCATGGTAGGGCAGCCCCAGCATTTT. This gives the protein CASSMVGQPQHF.

This clone was observed a single time. A much more abundant neighbour one base away suggests this may be a read error. This sample also contains other DNA sequences that code for the same CDR3. The V call is TRBV4-3, the J call TRBJ1-1; possible D gene TRBD1, 5 bases. CDR3 length equals 14 residues. The ends were cut back, 0 bases at V and 2 bases at J, with 7 bases in the middle. Germline CDR1 reads LGHNA; CDR2 reads YSLEER. DNA for the CDR3: TGCGCCAGCAGCCAAGACGGGGCAAACACTGAAGCTTTCTTT. As protein: CASSQDGANTEAFF.

V and J are TRBV30 and TRBJ2-7, with a possible D match to TRBD1 (5 bases). This CDR3 comprises 14 residues. Between the trimmed V and J ends, which lost 3 bases and 7 bases, there was a span of 19 bases. CDR1 is GTSNPN and CDR2 is SVGIG in the germline V gene (reference sequence). CDR3 coding DNA: TGTGCCTGGAGGCTTACAGGCGGTTCGTGGGAGCAGTACTTC. It translates to CAWRLTGGSWEQYF.

About this clone: The sample carries other DNA sequences with the same CDR3. The rearrangement joins TRBV11-3 to TRBJ1-1, with D unresolved. V was pared by 5 bases and J by 1 base, with 11 bases between. Germline lookup yields CDR1 SGHNT and CDR2 YENEEA. CDR3 length: 14 residues. The CDR3 region is CASSLGGPNTEAFF. The CDR3 DNA reads TGTGCCAGCAGCCTGGGCGGCCCGAACACTGAAGCTTTCTTT.

The chain is built from TRBV19 and TRBJ2-2; D is undetermined. Germline V gene data show CDR1 as LNHDA and CDR2 as SQIVND (reference sequence). V lost 3 bases, J lost 0 bases, and 11 bases lay in between. The CDR3 extends over 16 amino acids. CDR3 coding DNA: TGTGCCAGTAGTATTTCTGGCCCAGCGAACACCGGGGAGCTGTTTTTT. Amino acid sequence: CASSISGPANTGELFF.

The J gene is TRBJ1-1, the V gene TRBV5-1, with a weak D call TRBD1 (5 bases). This CDR3 contains 14 residues. Trimming removed 2 bases at V and 5 bases at J, with 13 bases between. Germline loops: CDR1 SGHRS, CDR2 YFSETQ. The CDR3 DNA is TGCGCCAGCAGCTTCGGGGCGGTGGGGACTGAAGCTTTCTTT. This sequence encodes CASSFGAVGTEAFF.